This TCR beta chain is drawn from a study of OX40 agonist ivuxolimab in advanced cancers. Study-wide results and limits: CD4+ and CD8+ blood T cells expanded clonally by week 6 at 0.1 to 3.0 mg/kg.

Profiled with immunoSEQ multiplex PCR; TCRdb holds only in-frame clones, not every one. The data show tens of thousands of clones, around 79% seen once. Trimming took 5 bases from V and 4 from J, leaving 17 bases between them. Germline CDR1 is SQVTM and CDR2 is ANQGSEA. This CDR3 has 14 residues. About this clone: Its antigen remains unknown.

This chain uses TRBV29-1 with TRBJ2-5; D is uncertain. The TCR originated in an adult with an advanced solid tumor such as melanoma, head and neck, liver or kidney cancer. Sample: CD4+ or CD8+ T cells sorted from blood, taken in a trial of the OX40 agonist ivuxolimab. The CDR3 loop is CSVSLLSSRETQYF. The CDR3 coding sequence is TGCAGCGTTTCCCTGCTTTCCAGTAGAGAGACCCAGTACTTC. The variable domain in full, completed from reference TRBV29-1 and TRBJ2-5, reads SAVISQKPSRDICQRGTSLTIQCQVDSQVTMMFWYRQQPGQSLTLIATANQGSEATYESGFVIDKFPISRPNLTFSTLTVSNMSPEDSSIYLCSVSLLSSRETQYFGPGTRLLVL.